The 24 T cell receptor beta chains in this list originate from one sample, sequenced in a study of post-analysis software for immune sequencing data. Findings and caveats of the study: Higher frequency in patients than in controls was seen for about five TRBV segments, with TRBV5-6, TRBV5-1 and TRBV20-1 among them.

These receptors' targets are unknown. Tagging with unique molecular identifiers was a feature of the TCR beta cDNA libraries. In TCRdb, the PCR reads were re-called with MiXCR into one record per CDR3 protein. The table lists 740,000 or so distinct CDR3 sequences, approximately 50% of them singletons. The sample was blood. Receptors originate from a girl aged 5 to 17 with multiple sclerosis.

This chain links TRBV5-1 with TRBJ1-2; D is unresolved. V was cut by 4 bases and J by 6 bases, with 16 bases left in between. The CDR3 has 14 residues. Germline lookup yields CDR1 SGHRS and CDR2 YFSETQ. The CDR3 is CASSPTYARDGYTF. As DNA, the CDR3 is TGCGCCAGCAGCCCAACGTACGCCCGGGATGGCTACACCTTC.

The rearrangement uses TRBV29-1 and TRBJ2-1; tentative D call: TRBD1 (6 bases). This CDR3 is built from 13 residues. Germline CDR1 SQVTM, CDR2 ANQGSEA. V lost 4 bases and J 10 bases, leaving 17 bases between the germline ends. The CDR3 coding sequence is TGCAGCGTTGTAGTGGGGGCGACCGGCGAGCAGTTCTTC. It is translated as CSVVVGATGEQFF.

This chain connects TRBV4-1 to TRBJ1-5, with D hard to call. Trimming left V 3 bases short and J 4 bases short, with 13 bases between. The CDR3 length is 15 residues. Germline V lookup: CDR1 MGHRA, CDR2 YSYEKL. The CDR3 DNA is TGCGCCAGCAGCCAGACAATCCGGGCAAATCAGCCCCAGCATTTT. It encodes CASSQTIRANQPQHF.

To note about this clonotype: A read error may produce the germline difference seen at one junction end. The chain has TRBV13 and TRBJ2-4, with D perhaps TRBD1 or TRBD2 (5 bases each). This CDR3 comprises 18 residues. The germline V gene encodes CDR1 PRHDT and CDR2 FYEKMQ (reference sequence). The CDR3 sequence is CASSPRILGPIAKTIQYF. The CDR3 nucleotides read TGTGCCAGCAGCCCAAGAATTTTGGGACCGATAGCCAAAACCATTCAGTACTTC.

This clonotype was observed a few times. V usage is TRBV4-2 and J usage is TRBJ2-1; possibly TRBD1 for D (5 bases). Trimming stripped 1 base from V and 5 bases from J, with 18 bases between. CDR1 and CDR2 (germline): LGHNA, YNFKEQ. There are 17 residues in the CDR3. The CDR3 nucleotides read TGTGCCAGCAGCCAAGTAATGGGGCCGAGATTGCACAATGAGCAGTTCTTC. Translation: CASSQVMGPRLHNEQFF.

V usage is TRBV19 and J usage is TRBJ2-1, with unresolved D. CDR1 and CDR2 from the germline V gene are LNHDA and SQIVND (reference sequence). V was pared by 6 bases and J by 5 bases, with 17 bases between. The CDR3 length is 15 residues. The CDR3 DNA reads TGTGCCAGTAGACCGAAGGAGACGTTAAACAATGAGCAGTTCTTC. The encoded protein is CASRPKETLNNEQFF.

The table lists this clonotype with a few counts. The gene calls are TRBV7-2 and TRBJ2-7; TRBD1 matches at 8 bases. The germline gives CDR1 SGHTA, CDR2 FQGNSA. The CDR3 consists of 12 residues. The V and J ends lost 5 bases and 9 bases, in that order; junction bases with no gene match: 6. The CDR3 DNA reads TGTGCCAGCAGCCCACAGGGGGAGGTGCAGTACTTC. Its protein is CASSPQGEVQYF.

The chain recombines TRBV12-3 or TRBV12-4 with TRBJ2-4, with TRBD2 matching 12 bases. The CDR3 length is 14 residues. V trimming: 3 bases; J trimming: 13 bases; junction bases outside the gene matches: 7. CDR3 amino acids: CASSFLAGGPSQYF. The DNA of the CDR3 is TGTGCCAGCAGTTTCCTAGCGGGAGGGCCGTCGCAGTACTTC.

A few counts support this clonotype. The rearrangement links TRBV6-5 to TRBJ2-7; D unclear. This CDR3 is built from 14 residues. V lost 0 bases to trimming and J lost 2 bases, with 8 bases between them. Germline-derived CDR1 and CDR2 are MNHEY and SVGAGI. In DNA form, the CDR3 reads TGTGCCAGCAGTTACTCCGCAGGCGCCTACGAGCAGTACTTC. It codes for CASSYSAGAYEQYF.

The V call is TRBV29-1, the J call TRBJ2-6; D is possibly TRBD1 or TRBD2 (5 bases each). Trimming took off 5 bases at V and 3 bases at J, with 11 bases between the two ends. Germline CDR1 and CDR2: SQVTM and ANQGSEA. There are 14 residues in the CDR3. The DNA of the CDR3 is TGCAGCGTTCTTGGGGGAAATGGGGCCAACGTCCTGACTTTC. This sequence encodes CSVLGGNGANVLTF.

The chain recombines TRBV20-1 with TRBJ2-5; TRBD2 aligns across 8 bases. Germline CDR1 reads DFQATT; CDR2 reads SNEGSKA (reference sequence). The CDR3 contains 13 residues. Trimming at V came to 5 bases and at J to 11 bases, leaving 13 bases not matched to a gene. The CDR3 reads CSAWTSRRNEQYF. Written as DNA, the CDR3 is TGCAGTGCTTGGACTAGCCGACGCAATGAGCAGTACTTC.

The chain has TRBV6-5 and TRBJ2-6; TRBD2 matches 11 bases. V shed 4 bases and J 0 bases; nucleotides not matched to a gene: 2. Germline V gives CDR1 MNHEY, CDR2 SVGAGI. The CDR3 is 17 residues long. CDR3 loop: CASSFSGRASGANVLTF. The CDR3 nucleotides are TGTGCCAGCAGTTTTAGCGGGAGGGCCTCTGGGGCCAACGTCCTGACTTTC.

The chain has TRBV5-1 and TRBJ2-7; 8 bases agree with TRBD2. The tail of the sequence fits TRBJ2-4 better, so the J call may be wrong. This CDR3 is 18 amino acids long. Germline values: CDR1 SGHRS, CDR2 YFSETQ. CDR3 DNA: TGCGCCAGCAGGGCGGGGTCGATAGCGGGGATCGCCAAAAACATTCAGTACTTC. It specifies CASRAGSIAGIAKNIQYF.

The chain joins TRBV19 to TRBJ1-1, with D perhaps TRBD1 (6 bases). In germline, CDR1 is LNHDA, CDR2 SQIVND (reference sequence). The CDR3 sequence is 13 residues long. V was cut by 7 bases and J by 5 bases, with 14 bases left in between. CDR3 DNA sequence: TGTGCCAGTATTAACAGGGAAAGGACTGAAGCTTTCTTT. This encodes CASINRERTEAFF.

J is TRBJ2-7 and V is TRBV4-2, with D maybe TRBD2 (6 bases). Trimming took 0 bases from V and 1 from J, leaving 16 bases between them. CDR1 and CDR2 (germline): LGHNA, YNFKEQ. The CDR3 is 17 amino acids. CDR3 region: CASSQDPPGLVSYEQYF. CDR3 coding DNA: TGTGCCAGCAGCCAAGATCCTCCGGGACTGGTATCCTACGAGCAGTACTTC.

This clonotype was detected only once. The chain couples TRBV6-5 to TRBJ2-7; tentatively, D is TRBD2 (5 bases). Germline CDR1 is MNHEY and CDR2 is SVGAGI. Trimming left V 6 bases short and J 2 bases short, with 20 bases between. The CDR3 covers 16 residues. The CDR3 loop reads CASRGVGSGSTYEQYF. CDR3 nucleotides: TGTGCCAGCAGGGGAGTGGGGAGCGGATCGACCTACGAGCAGTACTTC.

The chain couples TRBV5-1 to TRBJ2-1; D may be TRBD2 (6 bases). Between the trimmed V and J ends, which lost 4 bases and 1 base, there was a span of 15 bases. Germline V lookup: CDR1 SGHRS, CDR2 YFSETQ. The CDR3 extends over 16 amino acids. The CDR3, as DNA: TGCGCCAGCAGCCTGACTAGTTTTGGTTCCTACAATGAGCAGTTCTTC. Residues: CASSLTSFGSYNEQFF.

The CDR3 sequence is CATSKGGGDGYTF. DNA for the CDR3: TGTGCCACCAGCAAGGGGGGGGGCGATGGCTACACCTTC. The chain joins TRBV15 to TRBJ1-2, with D tentatively TRBD1 (6 bases). The germline gives CDR1 LNHNV, CDR2 YYDKDF (reference sequence). Trimming shortened V by 4 bases and J by 6 bases, and 12 bases separated the two germline ends. This CDR3 spans 13 amino acids.

This clonotype was detected a few times. The CDR3 DNA sequence: TGTGCCACCAGCAGAGTGGCGGGGAATCAGCCCCAGCATTTT. Translation gives CATSRVAGNQPQHF. The gene calls are TRBV15 and TRBJ1-5; D not certain. V was trimmed by 1 base and J by 4 bases, leaving 8 bases between them. This CDR3 spans 14 amino acids. The germline CDR1 and CDR2 sequences are LNHNV and YYDKDF (reference sequence).

The chain is built from TRBV20-1 and TRBJ2-7, with D hard to call. The CDR3 extends over 12 amino acids. CDR1 and CDR2 from the germline V gene are DFQATT and SNEGSKA (reference sequence). Trimming stripped 0 bases from V and 6 bases from J, with 9 bases between. The CDR3 sequence is CSARDHNVEQYF. DNA for the CDR3: TGCAGTGCTAGAGATCATAATGTCGAGCAGTACTTC.

This clonotype was observed a few times. J is TRBJ2-1 and V is TRBV7-8; 8 bases are a match to TRBD2. V dropped 3 bases and J dropped 0; count of bases not matched to a gene: 7. This CDR3 has 17 amino acids. Germline V gene lookup returns CDR1 SGHVS and CDR2 FQNEAQ. The CDR3 DNA is TGTGCCAGCAGCTTTGGACTAGCAGCGAGCTCCTACAATGAGCAGTTCTTC. It is translated as CASSFGLAASSYNEQFF.

This clonotype has just a few counts. V gene TRBV20-1 combines with J gene TRBJ2-7, with D possibly matching TRBD2 (5 bases). Germline V gene sequence: CDR1 DFQATT, CDR2 SNEGSKA (reference sequence). CDR3 length equals 12 residues. Trimming cost V 6 bases and J 2 bases, with 11 bases left between them. CDR3 sequence reads: CSASPGAYEQYF. The CDR3 DNA follows: TGCAGTGCGTCTCCCGGGGCCTACGAGCAGTACTTC.

This clonotype was detected only a few times. The rearrangement links TRBV20-1 to TRBJ1-1; D ambiguous. The CDR3 loop spans 14 amino acids. Germline CDR1 DFQATT, CDR2 SNEGSKA (reference sequence). V was trimmed by 6 bases and J by 0 bases, leaving 14 bases between them. The CDR3 is CSADSTDLNTEAFF. The CDR3 DNA is TGCAGTGCAGACTCAACAGATCTGAACACTGAAGCTTTCTTT.

This chain links TRBV2 with TRBJ2-7, with 7 bases lining up with TRBD2. CDR3 size: 14 residues. Germline assignment: CDR1 SNHLY and CDR2 FYNNEI. Trimming removed 5 bases from V and 2 bases from J; junction bases left unmatched: 6. CDR3 residues: CASSISGPPYEQYF. CDR3 bases: TGTGCCAGCAGTATTAGCGGGCCCCCCTACGAGCAGTACTTC.